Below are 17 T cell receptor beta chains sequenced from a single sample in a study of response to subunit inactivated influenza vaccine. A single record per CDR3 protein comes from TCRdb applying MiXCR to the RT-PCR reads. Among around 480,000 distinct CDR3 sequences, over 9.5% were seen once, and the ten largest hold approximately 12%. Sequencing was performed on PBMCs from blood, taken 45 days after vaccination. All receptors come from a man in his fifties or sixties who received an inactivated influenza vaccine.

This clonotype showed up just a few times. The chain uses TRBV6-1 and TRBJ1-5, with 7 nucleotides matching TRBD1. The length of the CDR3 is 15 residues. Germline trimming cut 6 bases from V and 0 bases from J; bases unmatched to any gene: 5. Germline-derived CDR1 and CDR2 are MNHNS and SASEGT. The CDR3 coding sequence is TGTGCCAGCAGACCCGACAGGGATAGCAATCAGCCCCAGCATTTT. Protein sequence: CASRPDRDSNQPQHF.

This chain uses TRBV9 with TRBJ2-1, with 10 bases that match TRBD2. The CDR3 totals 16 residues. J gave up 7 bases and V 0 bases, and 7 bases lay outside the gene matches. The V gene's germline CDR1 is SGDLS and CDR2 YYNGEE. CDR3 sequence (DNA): TGTGCCAGCAGCGTAGGCGGACTAGCGGCCCTTAATGAGCAGTTCTTC. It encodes CASSVGGLAALNEQFF.

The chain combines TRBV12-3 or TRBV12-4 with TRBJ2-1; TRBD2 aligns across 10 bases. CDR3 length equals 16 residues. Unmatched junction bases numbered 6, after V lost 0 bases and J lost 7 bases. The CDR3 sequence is CASSLASLAGANEQFF. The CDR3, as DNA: TGTGCCAGCAGTTTAGCTTCCCTAGCGGGAGCTAATGAGCAGTTCTTC.

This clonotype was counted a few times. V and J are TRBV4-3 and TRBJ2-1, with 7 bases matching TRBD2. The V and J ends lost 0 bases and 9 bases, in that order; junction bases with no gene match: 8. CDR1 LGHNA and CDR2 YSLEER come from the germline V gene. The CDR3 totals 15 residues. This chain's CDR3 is CASSQEASGSGEQFF. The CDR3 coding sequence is TGCGCCAGCAGCCAAGAGGCTAGCGGAAGCGGTGAGCAGTTCTTC.

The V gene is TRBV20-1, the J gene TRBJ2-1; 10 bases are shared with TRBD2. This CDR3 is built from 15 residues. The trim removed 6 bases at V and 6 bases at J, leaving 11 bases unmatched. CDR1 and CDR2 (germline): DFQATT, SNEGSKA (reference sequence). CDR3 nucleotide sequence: TGCAGTGCCTCCGATCTAGCGGGAGTCGGCAATGAGCAGTTCTTC. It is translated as CSASDLAGVGNEQFF.

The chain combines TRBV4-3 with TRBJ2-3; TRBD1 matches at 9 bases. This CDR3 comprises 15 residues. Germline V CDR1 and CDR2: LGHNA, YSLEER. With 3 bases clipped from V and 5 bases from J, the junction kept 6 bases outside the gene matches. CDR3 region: CASSQNRGQGDTQYF. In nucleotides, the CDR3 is TGCGCCAGCAGCCAGAACAGGGGGCAGGGAGATACGCAGTATTTT.

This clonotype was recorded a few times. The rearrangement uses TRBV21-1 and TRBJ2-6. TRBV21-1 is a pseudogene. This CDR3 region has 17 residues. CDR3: CASSIRTGSSGANVLTF. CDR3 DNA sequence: TGTGCCAGCAGCATAAGGACGGGGAGCTCTGGGGCCAACGTCCTGACTTTC.

The CDR3 here is CAISDPRDRDSQEIQETQYF. The CDR3 DNA is TGTGCCATCAGTGACCCGAGGGACCGGGACAGCCAAGAAATACAAGAGACCCAGTACTTC. V usage is TRBV10-3 and J usage is TRBJ2-5; 7 nucleotides line up with TRBD1. J was trimmed by 2 bases and V by 3 bases; bases with no gene match: 21. The CDR3 spans 20 residues. CDR1 ENHRY and CDR2 SYGVKD come from the germline V gene.

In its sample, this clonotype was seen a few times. The DNA for the CDR3 is TGCGCCAGCAGCTTGACAGGGGCTTCACATAATTCACCCCTCCACTTT. This codes for CASSLTGASHNSPLHF. The chain couples TRBV5-1 to TRBJ1-6, with 7 positions matching TRBD1. V lost 1 base, J lost 5 bases, and 6 bases stayed unmatched. Germline-derived CDR1 and CDR2 are SGHRS and YFSETQ. The CDR3 runs 16 residues.

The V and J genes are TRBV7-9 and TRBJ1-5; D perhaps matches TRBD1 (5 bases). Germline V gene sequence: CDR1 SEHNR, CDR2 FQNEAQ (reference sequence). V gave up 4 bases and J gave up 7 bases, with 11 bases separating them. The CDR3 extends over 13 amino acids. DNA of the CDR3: TGTGCCAGCAGCTCCCCTGGGGGACAGCCCCAGCATTTT. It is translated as CASSSPGGQPQHF.

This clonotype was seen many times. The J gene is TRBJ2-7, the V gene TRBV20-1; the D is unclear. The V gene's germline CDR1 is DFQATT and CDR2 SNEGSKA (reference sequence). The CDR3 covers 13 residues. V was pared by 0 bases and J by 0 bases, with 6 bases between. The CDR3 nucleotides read TGCAGTGCTAGAGACTATAGCTCCTACGAGCAGTACTTC. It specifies CSARDYSSYEQYF.

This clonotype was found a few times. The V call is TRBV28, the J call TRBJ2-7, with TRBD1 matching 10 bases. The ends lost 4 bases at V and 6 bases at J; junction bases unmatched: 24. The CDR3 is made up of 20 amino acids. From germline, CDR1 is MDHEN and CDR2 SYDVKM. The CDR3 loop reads CASSYPSVVGGQGGAREQYF. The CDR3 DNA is TGTGCCAGCAGTTACCCATCGGTCGTTGGAGGACAGGGGGGAGCCCGCGAGCAGTACTTC.

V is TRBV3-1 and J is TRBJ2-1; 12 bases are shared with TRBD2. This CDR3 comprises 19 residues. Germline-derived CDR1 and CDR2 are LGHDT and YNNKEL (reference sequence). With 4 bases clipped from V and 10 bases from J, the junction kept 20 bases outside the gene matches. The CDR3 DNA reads TGTGCCAGCAGCCCCTCCGCCACCTTACTAGCGGGAGGAGTACGGGAGCAGTTCTTC. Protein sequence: CASSPSATLLAGGVREQFF.

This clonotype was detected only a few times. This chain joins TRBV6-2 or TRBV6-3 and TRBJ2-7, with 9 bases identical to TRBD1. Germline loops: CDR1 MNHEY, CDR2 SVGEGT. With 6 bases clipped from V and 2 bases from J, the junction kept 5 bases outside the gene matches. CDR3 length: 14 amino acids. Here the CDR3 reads CASRTTGGTYEQYF. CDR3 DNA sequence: TGTGCCAGCAGAACGACAGGGGGTACCTACGAGCAGTACTTC.

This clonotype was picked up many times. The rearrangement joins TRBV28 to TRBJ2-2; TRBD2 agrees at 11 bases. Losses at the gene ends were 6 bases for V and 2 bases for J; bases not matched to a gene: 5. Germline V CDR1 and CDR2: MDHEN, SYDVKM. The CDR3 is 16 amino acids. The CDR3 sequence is CASRLLAGENTGELFF. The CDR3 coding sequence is TGTGCCAGCAGACTACTAGCGGGAGAAAACACCGGGGAGCTGTTTTTT.

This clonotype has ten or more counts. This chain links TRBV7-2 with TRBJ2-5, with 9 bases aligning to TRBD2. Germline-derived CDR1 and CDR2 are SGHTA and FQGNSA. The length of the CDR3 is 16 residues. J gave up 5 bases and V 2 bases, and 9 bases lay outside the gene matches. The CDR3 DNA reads TGTGCCAGCAGCTTAACGGCGGGAGGGCCCTTTGAGACCCAGTACTTC. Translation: CASSLTAGGPFETQYF.

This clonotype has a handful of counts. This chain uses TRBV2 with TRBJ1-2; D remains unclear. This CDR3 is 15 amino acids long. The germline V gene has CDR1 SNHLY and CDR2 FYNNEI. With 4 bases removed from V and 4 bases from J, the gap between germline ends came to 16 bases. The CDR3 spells CASSAPPAGVYGYTF. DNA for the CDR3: TGTGCCAGCAGTGCTCCACCGGCAGGAGTCTATGGCTACACCTTC.